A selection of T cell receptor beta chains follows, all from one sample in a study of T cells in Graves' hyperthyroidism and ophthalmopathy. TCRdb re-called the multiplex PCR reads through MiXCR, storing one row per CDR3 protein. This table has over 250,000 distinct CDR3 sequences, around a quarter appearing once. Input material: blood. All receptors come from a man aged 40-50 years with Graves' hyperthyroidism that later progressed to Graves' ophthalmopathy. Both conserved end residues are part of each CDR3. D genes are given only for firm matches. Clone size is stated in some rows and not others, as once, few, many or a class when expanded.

CASSVVDVNTGELFF TGTGCCAGCAGCGTAGTTGATGTGAACACCGGGGAGCTGTTTTTT . TRBJ2-2 TRBV9 many
CASSESSGSYEQYF TGTGCCAGCAGTGAGAGCTCAGGGTCCTACGAGCAGTACTTC . TRBJ2-7 TRBV28 many
CASSYSAKFASYNEQFF TGTGCCAGCAGTTACTCGGCTAAGTTTGCCTCCTACAATGAGCAGTTCTTC . TRBJ2-1 TRBV6-5 many
CASSFRRDSAQEQYF TGCGCCAGCAGCTTTCGAAGGGACAGCGCCCAGGAGCAGTACTTC TRBD1 TRBJ2-7 TRBV5-1 .
CATSRVQGADSYEQYF TGTGCCACCAGCAGAGTTCAAGGGGCGGATTCCTACGAGCAGTACTTC . TRBJ2-7 TRBV15 .
CASKREAGETQYF TGTGCCAGCAAGCGGGAGGCCGGAGAGACCCAGTACTTC TRBD2 TRBJ2-5 TRBV7-9 many
CASKAGYTDTQYF TGTGCCAGCAAGGCAGGGTACACAGATACGCAGTATTTT . TRBJ2-3 TRBV6-5 many
CASSFPGAGAFF TGTGCCAGCAGTTTCCCCGGTGCGGGAGCTTTCTTT . TRBJ1-1 TRBV12-3/TRBV12-4 .
CASSNPGGGGLMNTEAFF TGTGCCAGCTCCAACCCGGGGGGAGGGGGACTCATGAACACTGAAGCTTTCTTT . TRBJ1-1 TRBV6-2/TRBV6-3 .
CSARPLATGELFF TGCAGTGCTAGGCCTTTAGCAACCGGGGAGCTGTTTTTT . TRBJ2-2 TRBV20-1 .
CASSQSLPGQQETQYF TGTGCCAGCAGTCAATCACTACCGGGACAGCAAGAGACCCAGTACTTC TRBD1 TRBJ2-5 TRBV28 .
CASSYQQGEAFF TGTGCCAGCAGTTACCAACAGGGGGAAGCTTTCTTT TRBD1 TRBJ1-1 TRBV12-3/TRBV12-4 many
CASSQEGAEQYF TGTGCCAGCAGCCAAGAAGGGGCCGAGCAGTACTTC . TRBJ2-7 TRBV3-1 .
CASYTTGTNHEQYF TGTGCCAGCTACACGACAGGCACCAACCACGAGCAGTACTTC . TRBJ2-7 TRBV18 few
CASSSAREVSYEQYF TGCGCCAGCAGCTCCGCGCGGGAGGTTTCCTACGAGCAGTACTTC TRBD2 TRBJ2-7 TRBV5-1 many
CASSIIRTSGGAKRNIQYF TGTGCCAGTAGTATCATCCGGACTAGCGGGGGGGCAAAGAGAAACATTCAGTACTTC TRBD2 TRBJ2-4 TRBV19 .
CASSYFPGQGYEQYF TGTGCCAGCAGCTACTTTCCGGGACAGGGTTACGAGCAGTACTTC TRBD1 TRBJ2-7 TRBV7-6 many
CASSGSRGDTGAFF TGTGCCAGCAGTGGATCCAGGGGGGACACTGGAGCTTTCTTT TRBD1 TRBJ1-1 TRBV12-3/TRBV12-4 many
CASSGFTYEQYF TGTGCCAGCAGCGGATTCACCTACGAGCAGTACTTC . TRBJ2-7 TRBV6-2/TRBV6-3 .
CASSLGGVGRGTEAFF TGTGCCAGCAGCTTGGGAGGAGTAGGGAGGGGGACTGAAGCTTTCTTT . TRBJ1-1 TRBV6-1 few
CASSLGQAINQPQHF TGTGCCAGCAGCCTGGGACAGGCCATTAATCAGCCCCAGCATTTT TRBD1 TRBJ1-5 TRBV7-2 many
CATSERQQETQYF TGTGCCACCAGTGAACGACAACAAGAGACCCAGTACTTC . TRBJ2-5 TRBV24-1 many
CASSQTDSNQPQHF TGTGCCAGCAGCCAGACAGATTCCAATCAGCCCCAGCATTTT . TRBJ1-5 TRBV3-1 few
CATSDSGQSSYEQYF TGTGCCACCAGTGATTCGGGACAAAGCTCCTACGAGCAGTACTTC . TRBJ2-7 TRBV24-1 many
CASSLVLAGKYEQYF TGTGCCAGCAGTTTAGTCCTAGCGGGAAAGTACGAGCAGTACTTC TRBD2 TRBJ2-7 TRBV28 .
CASSVRLADYTGELFF TGTGCCAGCAGCGTACGACTAGCAGACTACACCGGGGAGCTGTTTTTT TRBD2 TRBJ2-2 TRBV7-8 many
CASSPVDGNQPQHF TGTGCCAGCTCACCGGTCGACGGCAATCAGCCCCAGCATTTT . TRBJ1-5 TRBV18 many
CASSHSGTKTGELFF TGTGCCAGCAGCCATTCCGGGACAAAAACCGGGGAGCTGTTTTTT . TRBJ2-2 TRBV7-9 many
CSATTSGSDPDTQYF TGCAGTGCTACAACTAGCGGGAGTGACCCAGATACGCAGTATTTT TRBD2 TRBJ2-3 TRBV20-1 many
CASSHLDRGSGNTIYF TGTGCCAGCTCACATCTCGACAGGGGCTCTGGAAACACCATATATTTT TRBD1 TRBJ1-3 TRBV18 .
CASGWTRDRGETEAFF TGTGCCAGTGGCTGGACTCGGGACAGGGGGGAAACTGAAGCTTTCTTT TRBD1 TRBJ1-1 TRBV19 many